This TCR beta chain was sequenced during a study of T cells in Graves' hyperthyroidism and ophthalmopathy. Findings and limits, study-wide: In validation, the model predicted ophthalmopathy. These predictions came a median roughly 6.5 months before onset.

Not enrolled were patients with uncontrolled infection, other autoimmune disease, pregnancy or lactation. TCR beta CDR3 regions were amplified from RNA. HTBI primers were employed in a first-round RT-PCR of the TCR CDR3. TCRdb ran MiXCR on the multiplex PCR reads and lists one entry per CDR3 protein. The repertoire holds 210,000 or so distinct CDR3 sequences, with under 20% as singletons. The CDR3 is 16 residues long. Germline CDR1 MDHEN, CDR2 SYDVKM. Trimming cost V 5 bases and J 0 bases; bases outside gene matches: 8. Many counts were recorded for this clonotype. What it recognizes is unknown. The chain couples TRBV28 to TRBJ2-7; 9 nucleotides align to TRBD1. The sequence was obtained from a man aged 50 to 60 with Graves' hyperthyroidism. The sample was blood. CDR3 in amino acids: CASSPSTGGVSYEQYF. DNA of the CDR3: TGTGCCAGCAGTCCCTCAACAGGGGGCGTCTCCTACGAGCAGTACTTC.